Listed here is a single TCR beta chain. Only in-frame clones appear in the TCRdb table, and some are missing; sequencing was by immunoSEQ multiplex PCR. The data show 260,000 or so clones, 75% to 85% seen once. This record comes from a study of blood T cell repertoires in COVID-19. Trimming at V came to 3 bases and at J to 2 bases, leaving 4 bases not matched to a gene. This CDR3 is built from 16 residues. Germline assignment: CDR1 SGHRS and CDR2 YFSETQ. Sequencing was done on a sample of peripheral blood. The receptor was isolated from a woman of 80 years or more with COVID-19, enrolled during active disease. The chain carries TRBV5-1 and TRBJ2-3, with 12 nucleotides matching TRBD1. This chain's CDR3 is CASSSTGQGATDTQYF. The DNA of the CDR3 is TGCGCCAGCAGCTCGACGGGACAGGGGGCCACAGATACGCAGTATTTT.